This T cell receptor beta chain came from a study of control samples from healthy donors and cancer patients. Only a few counts were recorded for this clone. Profiled with immunoSEQ multiplex PCR; TCRdb holds only in-frame clones, not every one. The repertoire holds fewer than 90,000 clones, with about 88% as singletons. Trimming cost V 3 bases and J 1 base, with 12 bases left between them. The CDR3 spans 15 residues. The germline V gene has CDR1 LNHDA and CDR2 SQIVND (reference sequence). The receptor comes from a woman aged 50 to 65 in good health. Sequencing input: blood. The chain couples TRBV19 to TRBJ1-1; no firm D call. CDR3 DNA sequence: TGTGCCAGTAGTATCCACCTCTCGGGGAACACTGAAGCTTTCTTT. It yields the protein CASSIHLSGNTEAFF.